A single TCR beta chain is shown here with its context. This record comes from a study of OX40 agonist ivuxolimab in advanced cancers. Study context: It was permissible to have had prior anti-PD-1, anti-PD-L1 or anti-CTLA-4 therapy, and more than 30% had some.

TCRdb's table, derived via immunoSEQ multiplex PCR, lists solely in-frame clones and lacks some. The data contain approximately 160,000 clones, roughly 92% of them singletons. The sequenced sample was CD4+ or CD8+ T cells sorted from blood, obtained in a trial of the OX40 agonist ivuxolimab. The receptor was derived from an adult with an advanced solid tumor such as melanoma, head and neck, liver or kidney cancer.

The CDR3 region has the DNA TGTGCCAGCAGTTTTCCAGGGGGCACTAATGAAAAACTGTTTTTT. Amino acids: CASSFPGGTNEKLFF. The rearrangement links TRBV28 to TRBJ1-4, with 8 bases fitting TRBD1. CDR1 and CDR2 (germline): MDHEN, SYDVKM. This CDR3 is 15 amino acids long. V trimming: 3 bases; J trimming: 2 bases; junction bases outside the gene matches: 2.